A single sample gave rise to the 28 T cell receptor beta chains below, sequenced in a study of T cell clonality in common variable immunodeficiency. General study findings and limits: Reportedly, TCR beta sequences from common variable immunodeficiency showed fewer deletions and N-nucleotide insertions.

Measured with immunoSEQ multiplex PCR; TCRdb has only the in-frame clones, and not every one. There are about 16,000 clones in the sample, none observed a single time. Antigen specificity for these receptors is unknown. Input material: peripheral blood mononuclear cells. The receptors here all came from a human donor with common variable immunodeficiency.

There are many counts of this clone. The read halts 3 residues ahead of the CDR3 end, with the missing end drawn from the germline J gene. This sequence joins TRBV5-1 and TRBJ1-2; a possible D gene is TRBD1 (5 bases). The CDR3 has 14 residues. Trimming stripped 0 bases from V and 5 bases from J, with 11 bases between. Germline-derived CDR1 and CDR2 are SGHRS and YFSETQ. The covered CDR3 bases are TGCGCCAGCAGCTTGGATCAGGGCCATTATGGC. Its protein is CASSLDQGHYG. Given in full, the CDR3 is CASSLDQGHYGYTF.

This clone appeared a few times. The observed sequence ends 3 residues before the CDR3 terminus, with the missing tail filled in from the germline J gene. V and J are TRBV7-6 and TRBJ1-4, with TRBD1 matching 12 bases. Germline trimming cut 2 bases from V and 5 bases from J; bases unmatched to any gene: 9. Germline V CDR1 and CDR2: SGHVS, FNYEAQ. CDR3 length: 18 amino acids. CDR3 sequence reads: CASSLLGPGTGGNEKLFF. CDR3 bases read: TGTGCCAGCAGCTTATTGGGTCCCGGGACAGGGGGCAATGAAAAA.

As for this clone: The read halts 3 residues ahead of the CDR3 end, with the missing end drawn from the germline J gene. The chain couples TRBV30 to TRBJ1-5, with D possibly TRBD1 on 6 matching bases. The V end lost 4 bases, the J end lost 3 bases, and 13 bases lay between the germline ends. CDR1 GTSNPN and CDR2 SVGIG come from the germline V gene (reference sequence). This CDR3 is built from 14 residues. The sequenced part of the CDR3 DNA is TGTGCCTGGACCGTCAGGGGCCTCAATCAGCCC. Its protein is CAWTVRGLNQP. The whole CDR3 protein reads CAWTVRGLNQPQHF. Combining the CDR3 with reference TRBV30 and TRBJ1-5 gives the whole variable domain SQTIHQWPATLVQPVGSPLSLECTVEGTSNPNLYWYRQAAGRGLQLLFYSVGIGQISSEVPQNLSASRPQDRQFILSSKKLLLSDSGFYLCAWTVRGLNQPQHFGDGTRLSIL.

There are a few counts of this clone. Sequencing ends 3 residues short of the CDR3 end; the germline J gene provides the rest. V gene TRBV7-6 combines with J gene TRBJ2-3; D may be TRBD2 (6 bases). The CDR3 runs to 13 residues. Trimming shortened V by 5 bases and J by 8 bases, and 14 bases separated the two germline ends. Germline lookup yields CDR1 SGHVS and CDR2 FNYEAQ. The CDR3 here is CASSIGTATTQYF. Incomplete CDR3 DNA: TGTGCCAGCAGCATCGGGACTGCGACTACG.

Concerning this clone itself: The read stops 3 residues short of the end of the CDR3; the missing end is completed from the germline J gene. The rearrangement uses TRBV7-9 and TRBJ1-2, with 8 bases that match TRBD1. CDR1 is SEHNR and CDR2 is FQNEAQ in the germline V gene (reference sequence). The CDR3 runs to 15 residues. V gave up 3 bases and J gave up 4 bases; unmatched junction bases: 7. The CDR3 spells CASSLQQGVGYGYTF. Partial CDR3 DNA: TGTGCCAGCAGCTTGCAACAGGGGGTTGGCTATGGC.

This clone was seen many times. Coverage ceases 3 residues before the CDR3 finishes, and the germline J gene fills in the end. This rearrangement joins TRBV5-5 to TRBJ1-3; D is unresolved. V shed 3 bases and J shed 0 bases, with 7 bases lying between them. The CDR3 contains 14 residues. Germline CDR1 and CDR2: SGHKS and YYEKEE (reference sequence). The CDR3 protein is CASSSFLSGNTIYF. The CDR3 DNA, read in part, is TGTGCCAGCAGCTCCTTCCTCTCTGGAAACACC.

A few counts support this clone. The read ends 3 residues before the CDR3 terminus; that terminus is restored from the germline J gene. The rearrangement joins TRBV6-2 or TRBV6-3 to TRBJ1-6; TRBD1 aligns across 7 bases. This CDR3 has 15 amino acids. Trimming cost V 7 bases and J 6 bases; bases outside gene matches: 9. From germline, CDR1 is MNHEY and CDR2 SVGEGT. CDR3 DNA (partial): TGTGCCAGCACTGACGGGGGACAGCTTAATTCACCC. Its protein is CASTDGGQLNSP. The entire CDR3 is CASTDGGQLNSPLHF.

Turning to this clone: Read data end 3 residues before the CDR3 end; the end is taken from the germline J gene. The rearrangement joins TRBV30 to TRBJ1-2; no reliable D call. Germline V CDR1 and CDR2: GTSNPN, SVGIG (reference sequence). CDR3 length equals 13 residues. Between the trimmed V and J ends, which lost 0 bases and 5 bases, there was a span of 10 bases. Incomplete CDR3 DNA: TGTGCCTGGAGTGTAGCGGGTCTTTATGGC. Encoded protein: CAWSVAGLYG. The entire CDR3 sequence reads CAWSVAGLYGYTF.

Partial CDR3 DNA: TGTGCCAGCAGCTTGTCACAGGGTCTGGATACG. Translating it yields CASSLSQGLDT. The full CDR3 protein is CASSLSQGLDTQYF. This chain uses TRBV7-9 with TRBJ2-3; the D gene is possibly TRBD1 (6 bases). Read coverage stops 3 residues before the CDR3 terminus; the germline J gene supplies the remainder. Germline CDR1 SEHNR, CDR2 FQNEAQ (reference sequence). The CDR3 totals 14 residues. The V gene lost 3 bases and the J gene lost 6 bases, with 13 bases spanning the gap.

This clone appeared a few times. The CDR3 end is not reached by the read, which stops 3 residues before it; the germline J gene fills it in. The chain employs TRBV7-8 and TRBJ1-1; D unresolved. V lost 1 base to trimming and J lost 1 base, with 7 bases between them. Per the germline V gene, CDR1 is SGHVS and CDR2 is FQNEAQ. CDR3 length: 14 residues. CDR3 sequence reads: CASSLERWNTEAFF. The sequenced part of the CDR3 DNA is TGTGCCAGCAGCTTAGAACGGTGGAACACTGAA.

Concerning this clone: The missing CDR3 end, 3 residues past where the read stops, is filled in from the germline J gene. The V gene is TRBV5-1, the J gene TRBJ2-3; 8 bases agree with TRBD2. The CDR3 totals 15 residues. CDR1 SGHRS and CDR2 YFSETQ come from the germline V gene. V lost 6 bases to trimming and J lost 1 base; unmatched junction nucleotides: 7. CDR3 loop: CASKPKTSGTDTQYF. The sequenced part of the CDR3 DNA is TGCGCCAGCAAACCAAAGACTAGCGGCACAGATACG.

Of note for this clone: The CDR3 end is not reached by the read, which stops 3 residues before it; the germline J gene fills it in. V and J are TRBV19 and TRBJ2-5, with D maybe TRBD2 (5 bases). There are 12 residues in the CDR3. The germline V and J ends were trimmed by 4 bases and 7 bases, with 10 bases remaining between them. Germline V gives CDR1 LNHDA, CDR2 SQIVND (reference sequence). This chain's CDR3 is CASSTREGTQYF. The DNA read from the CDR3 is TGTGCCAGTAGTACTCGCGAGGGGACC.

This clone was seen a handful of times. The CDR3 is cut off 3 residues early in the read; its end comes from the germline J gene. The chain carries TRBV18 and TRBJ2-1, with 12 nucleotides matching TRBD2. There are 16 residues in the CDR3. V lost 3 bases to trimming and J lost 2 bases; unmatched junction nucleotides: 2. CDR1 is KGHSH and CDR2 is LQKENI in the germline V gene. The sequenced CDR3 bases are TGTGCCAGCTCACCCTCTAGCGGGGGGGCCTACAATGAG. Protein sequence: CASSPSSGGAYNE. The whole CDR3 region reads CASSPSSGGAYNEQFF.

This clone was observed a few times. Sequencing ends 3 residues short of the CDR3 end; the germline J gene provides the rest. V gene TRBV13 combines with J gene TRBJ2-5; D is uncertain. Trimming stripped 1 base from V and 4 bases from J, with 7 bases between. Germline V gene data show CDR1 as PRHDT and CDR2 as FYEKMQ (reference sequence). The CDR3 is 13 amino acids. CDR3 DNA, as far as it was read: TGTGCCAGCAGCTTAGACCGGTCAGAGACC. Residues: CASSLDRSET. The whole CDR3 reads CASSLDRSETQYF.

About this clone: The CDR3 extends 3 residues past the end of the read, so its final part is completed from the germline J gene. The chain recombines TRBV18 with TRBJ1-3; no firm D call. V lost 2 bases, J lost 2 bases, and 7 bases lay in between. The germline V gene encodes CDR1 KGHSH and CDR2 LQKENI. This CDR3 contains 14 residues. The CDR3 bases that were read are TGTGCCAGCTCACCATACTTAACTGGAAACACC. Its protein is CASSPYLTGNT. The entire CDR3 sequence reads CASSPYLTGNTIYF.

In this sample, this clone turned up a few times. Sequencing ends 3 residues short of the CDR3 end; the germline J gene provides the rest. The chain couples TRBV7-6 to TRBJ2-3; 8 nucleotides agree with TRBD2. Germline CDR1 reads SGHVS; CDR2 reads FNYEAQ. The CDR3 is 14 residues long. V shed 2 bases and J 5 bases; nucleotides not matched to a gene: 3. The covered CDR3 bases are TGTGCCAGCAGCTTACGGGGGGGACTAGATACG. It specifies CASSLRGGLDT. The whole CDR3 is CASSLRGGLDTQYF. The entire variable domain, with the rest obtained from reference TRBV7-6 and TRBJ2-3, is as follows: GAGVSQSPRYKVTKRGQDVALRCDPISGHVSLYWYRQALGQGPEFLTYFNYEAQQDKSGLPNDRFSAERPEGSISTLTIQRTEQRDSAMYRCASSLRGGLDTQYFGPGTRLTVL.

This clone was counted a few times. The missing CDR3 end, 3 residues past where the read stops, is filled in from the germline J gene. The chain links TRBV7-3 to TRBJ1-6, with 8 bases identical to TRBD1. This CDR3 is 16 amino acids long. Per the germline V gene, CDR1 is SGHTA and CDR2 is FQGTGA. The J segment lost 6 bases and the V segment lost 5 bases, leaving 9 bases of the junction unmatched. The CDR3 is CASSPKDRGINSPLHF. CDR3 bases read: TGTGCCAGCAGCCCCAAAGACAGGGGAATTAATTCACCC.

This clone was seen a few times. The CDR3 reads CASSSLEGQPQHF. Partial CDR3 DNA: TGTGCCAGCAGCTCCCTTGAAGGGCAGCCC. This chain connects TRBV7-2 to TRBJ1-5, with D hard to call. The observed sequence ends 3 residues before the CDR3 terminus, with the missing tail filled in from the germline J gene. This CDR3 has 13 residues. Trimming took off 4 bases at V and 7 bases at J, with 11 bases between the two ends. Germline loops: CDR1 SGHTA, CDR2 FQGNSA.

This clone turned up a few times. The CDR3 goes on 3 residues after the read ends, and that part is filled in from the germline J gene. The chain links TRBV7-6 to TRBJ2-2; weak D call: TRBD1 (5 bases). Trimming pared 1 base from V and 1 base from J, leaving 16 bases between. The CDR3 totals 18 residues. CDR1 and CDR2 from the germline V gene are SGHVS and FNYEAQ. CDR3 bases read: TGTGCCAGCAGCTTAGTCCCCCAGGGTCCACGGAACACCGGGGAG. Protein product: CASSLVPQGPRNTGE. The entire CDR3 sequence reads CASSLVPQGPRNTGELFF. The full variable domain, with the rest looked up from reference TRBV7-6 and TRBJ2-2, is GAGVSQSPRYKVTKRGQDVALRCDPISGHVSLYWYRQALGQGPEFLTYFNYEAQQDKSGLPNDRFSAERPEGSISTLTIQRTEQRDSAMYRCASSLVPQGPRNTGELFFGEGSRLTVL.

A few counts support this clone. The CDR3 DNA, read in part, is TGTGCCAGCTCACCATTGGACGGGACAGGGGTTGGTGGC. Translation: CASSPLDGTGVGG. The entire CDR3 protein is CASSPLDGTGVGGYTF. The chain recombines TRBV18 with TRBJ1-2; 10 bases are shared with TRBD1. Read sequence stops 3 residues before the CDR3 end, and the germline J gene provides the missing end. The length of the CDR3 is 16 residues. Germline V lookup: CDR1 KGHSH, CDR2 LQKENI. Trimming removed 2 bases from V and 7 bases from J; junction bases left unmatched: 10.

This clone was seen more than once but under ten times. The read ends 3 residues before the CDR3 terminus; that terminus is restored from the germline J gene. The chain is built from TRBV2 and TRBJ2-1; 12 bases align to TRBD2. Looked up from germline, CDR1 is SNHLY and CDR2 is FYNNEI. This CDR3 is built from 15 residues. V was pared by 5 bases and J by 4 bases, with 3 bases of the junction left unmatched. The DNA read from the CDR3 is TGTGCCAGCAGTCCTGGACTAGCGGGATACAATGAG. Its protein is CASSPGLAGYNE. The CDR3 in full is CASSPGLAGYNEQFF. Complete variable domain (other parts from reference TRBV2 and TRBJ2-1): EPEVTQTPSHQVTQMGQEVILRCVPISNHLYFYWYRQILGQKVEFLVSFYNNEISEKSEIFDDQFSVERPDGSNFTLKIRSTKLEDSAMYFCASSPGLAGYNEQFFGPGTRLTVL.

In its sample, this clone was seen many times. The missing CDR3 end, 3 residues past where the read stops, is filled in from the germline J gene. The V call is TRBV20-1, the J call TRBJ1-5; possible D gene TRBD1, 6 bases. Germline V lookup: CDR1 DFQATT, CDR2 SNEGSKA (reference sequence). The CDR3 runs to 18 residues. The ends were cut back, 1 base at V and 1 base at J, with 20 bases in the middle. The CDR3 reads CSARVGPLRGKSNQPQHF. The sequenced part of the CDR3 DNA is TGCAGTGCTAGAGTCGGACCACTCAGGGGTAAAAGCAATCAGCCC.

This clone turned up a few times. Read coverage stops 3 residues before the CDR3 terminus; the germline J gene supplies the remainder. This sequence joins TRBV7-6 and TRBJ2-7, with TRBD1 as a possible D gene (5 bases). This CDR3 comprises 15 residues. CDR1 and CDR2 from the germline V gene are SGHVS and FNYEAQ. The germline V and J ends were trimmed by 3 bases and 3 bases, with 15 bases remaining between them. Incomplete CDR3 DNA: TGTGCCAGCAGCTTTCGAGCAGGGCCAAACTACGAG. Its protein is CASSFRAGPNYE. The CDR3 reads in full as CASSFRAGPNYEQYF.

This clone was counted a few times. Read sequence stops 3 residues before the CDR3 end, and the germline J gene provides the missing end. The V and J genes are TRBV20-1 and TRBJ2-1, with D perhaps TRBD2 (5 bases). The CDR3 is made up of 12 amino acids. CDR1 and CDR2 (germline): DFQATT, SNEGSKA (reference sequence). The V end lost 6 bases, the J end lost 9 bases, and 15 bases lay between the germline ends. CDR3 residues: CSASPSRGEQFF. CDR3 DNA (partial): TGCAGTGCCAGTCCTAGCCGGGGTGAG.

This clone was observed a handful of times. The read gets to within 3 residues of the CDR3 end, and the germline J gene fills in the rest. The chain is built from TRBV7-9 and TRBJ2-1; 8 nucleotides match TRBD2. The CDR3 sequence is 15 residues long. Germline V gives CDR1 SEHNR, CDR2 FQNEAQ (reference sequence). Trimming cost V 3 bases and J 5 bases; bases outside gene matches: 6. The CDR3 reads CASSLMAGGHNEQFF. The covered CDR3 bases are TGTGCCAGCAGCTTGATGGCGGGGGGACACAATGAG.

As concerns this clone: The read is 3 residues too short to cover the CDR3 end, so that end is filled in from the germline J gene. This chain links TRBV5-1 with TRBJ1-3; D is possibly TRBD1 (6 bases). The CDR3 extends over 15 amino acids. Trimming stripped 6 bases from V and 2 bases from J, with 15 bases between. Germline loops: CDR1 SGHRS, CDR2 YFSETQ. The covered CDR3 bases are TGCGCCAGCACCAACGCGGGGGCCGCTGGAAACACC. Translating it yields CASTNAGAAGNT. The CDR3 as a whole reads CASTNAGAAGNTIYF.

This clone was counted only a few times. The read comes to an end 3 residues before the CDR3 does, leaving the germline J gene to fill in the end. The J gene is TRBJ2-3, the V gene TRBV18, with 12 bases aligning to TRBD1. Germline trimming cut 0 bases from V and 7 bases from J; bases unmatched to any gene: 5. This CDR3 comprises 16 residues. Germline V gene lookup returns CDR1 KGHSH and CDR2 LQKENI. The covered CDR3 bases are TGTGCCAGCTCACCACCGGGGGACAGGGGGCTCTATACG. It specifies CASSPPGDRGLYT. The whole CDR3 protein is CASSPPGDRGLYTQYF.

This clone has just a few counts. The CDR3 reads CASSLVATYEQYF. CDR3 DNA (partial): TGTGCCAGCAGCCTTGTGGCAACCTACGAG. The J gene is TRBJ2-7, the V gene TRBV7-3; D uncertain. The read finishes 3 residues shy of the CDR3 end, and the germline J gene is used to complete it. The CDR3 runs 13 residues. Trimming removed 5 bases from V and 2 bases from J, with 10 bases in between. Germline loops: CDR1 SGHTA, CDR2 FQGTGA.